These 28 T cell receptor beta chains were all obtained from the same sample, sequenced in a study of T-cell memory formation after mild COVID-19. MiXCR was run by TCRdb on the 5' RACE reads, yielding one entry per CDR3 protein. The table lists 350,000 to 500,000 distinct CDR3 sequences, roughly 18% of them singletons, with 20% to 25% in the top ten. The sequenced material came from PBMCs or a T cell subset sorted from them (not recorded which). The receptors here all came from a man between 18 and 29 years old who had mild COVID-19 (a few samples of this study predate the infection). Cell type and time point are not known.

The chain employs TRBV7-3 and TRBJ2-1; D may be TRBD2 (5 bases). V was clipped by 5 bases and J by 4 bases, with 18 bases between them. The V gene's germline CDR1 is SGHTA and CDR2 FQGTGA. This CDR3 is 16 amino acids long. The CDR3 sequence is CASSQVHRGLYNEQFF. In nucleotides, the CDR3 is TGTGCCAGCAGCCAAGTTCACCGAGGGCTTTACAATGAGCAGTTCTTC.

This clonotype was observed a few times. The gene calls are TRBV10-3 and TRBJ1-6, with TRBD1 identical over 7 bases. V trimming: 6 bases; J trimming: 7 bases; junction bases outside the gene matches: 6. Germline assignment: CDR1 ENHRY and CDR2 SYGVKD. This CDR3 comprises 14 residues. The CDR3 region is CAISLRDRNSPLHF. The DNA for the CDR3 is TGTGCCATCAGCCTCCGGGACAGAAATTCACCCCTCCACTTT.

V usage is TRBV15 and J usage is TRBJ1-5; D call uncertain. V lost 0 bases and J 1 base, leaving 4 bases between the germline ends. Germline V lookup: CDR1 LNHNV, CDR2 YYDKDF (reference sequence). The CDR3 loop spans 14 amino acids. The CDR3 spells CATSRDRSNQPQHF. The CDR3 DNA reads as TGTGCCACCAGCAGAGATCGCAGCAATCAGCCCCAGCATTTT.

This chain connects TRBV7-2 to TRBJ2-2; no firm D call. The germline V gene has CDR1 SGHTA and CDR2 FQGNSA. CDR3 size: 17 residues. Trimming pared 2 bases from V and 5 bases from J, leaving 18 bases between. This CDR3 reads CASSLNLAQAETGELFF. CDR3 DNA: TGTGCCAGCAGCTTAAATTTAGCCCAGGCGGAAACCGGGGAGCTGTTTTTT.

This clonotype was detected a few times. The chain uses TRBV11-2 and TRBJ2-6; maybe TRBD1 (7 bases). The CDR3 extends over 17 amino acids. Trimming shortened V by 11 bases and J by 5 bases, and 25 bases separated the two germline ends. The germline V gene has CDR1 SGHAT and CDR2 FQNNGV. The CDR3 protein is CAGRRTGRGNWANVLTF. The CDR3 bases are TGTGCCGGCCGGCGGACAGGCCGGGGGAACTGGGCCAACGTCCTGACTTTC.

This clonotype was picked up a small number of times. The J gene is TRBJ1-1, the V gene TRBV18; possible D gene TRBD1, 6 bases. Germline CDR1 KGHSH, CDR2 LQKENI. Trimming took 3 bases from V and 0 from J, leaving 17 bases between them. The CDR3 extends over 17 amino acids. Here the CDR3 DNA reads TGTGCCAGCTCACCCCAAGAGGGGGGTTTCATGAACACTGAAGCTTTCTTT. Amino acids: CASSPQEGGFMNTEAFF.

This clonotype was found many times. This chain links TRBV20-1 with TRBJ2-2, with D unclear. The CDR3 length is 12 residues. Deletions cut 6 bases from V and 5 bases from J, with 10 bases between. CDR1 DFQATT and CDR2 SNEGSKA come from the germline V gene (reference sequence). The CDR3 spells CSAPEVTGELFF. CDR3 coding DNA: TGCAGTGCCCCGGAAGTAACCGGGGAGCTGTTTTTT.

This clonotype was found a few times. The chain employs TRBV30 and TRBJ2-1, with 7 positions matching TRBD2. With 4 bases clipped from V and 4 bases from J, the junction kept 7 bases outside the gene matches. This CDR3 is 14 amino acids long. The germline CDR1 and CDR2 sequences are GTSNPN and SVGIG (reference sequence). In DNA form, the CDR3 reads TGTGCCTGGACATTCGGGGGGTCTTACAATGAGCAGTTCTTC. Encoded protein: CAWTFGGSYNEQFF.

This clonotype was counted between two and nine times. The J gene is TRBJ2-1, the V gene TRBV30; D unresolved. Trimming took off 1 base at V and 6 bases at J, with 10 bases between the two ends. The germline V gene encodes CDR1 GTSNPN and CDR2 SVGIG (reference sequence). The CDR3 covers 13 residues. The DNA of the CDR3 is TGTGCCTGGAGTGCCGGTGTAGGCAATGAGCAGTTCTTC. This codes for CAWSAGVGNEQFF.

The rearrangement uses TRBV20-1 and TRBJ2-5; maybe TRBD2 (5 bases). Trimming took 5 bases from V and 1 from J, leaving 14 bases between them. Germline CDR1 and CDR2: DFQATT and SNEGSKA (reference sequence). The CDR3 runs to 14 residues. CDR3 in DNA: TGCAGTGCTGGAGGACTCTTCCCCCAAGAGACCCAGTACTTC. Protein sequence: CSAGGLFPQETQYF.

The chain joins TRBV29-1 to TRBJ2-7; no reliable D call. The CDR3 covers 13 residues. Trimming removed 1 base at V and 3 bases at J, with 10 bases between. Germline V gene data show CDR1 as SQVTM and CDR2 as ANQGSEA. The DNA of the CDR3 is TGCAGCGTTGAAGGGGCAGGCGGCTACGAGCAGTACTTC. Protein sequence: CSVEGAGGYEQYF.

The rearrangement joins TRBV6-2 or TRBV6-3 to TRBJ2-1; 12 bases agree with TRBD1. The CDR3 consists of 15 residues. Germline lookup yields CDR1 MNHEY and CDR2 SVGEGT. Losses at the gene ends were 7 bases for V and 10 bases for J; bases not matched to a gene: 11. The CDR3 DNA is TGTGCCAGCACCTTCCAGGGACAGGGGGCGTGGGAGCAGTTCTTC. Amino acids: CASTFQGQGAWEQFF.

The chain combines TRBV5-1 with TRBJ1-2; no clear D gene. The CDR3 runs to 14 residues. Trimming shortened V by 4 bases and J by 0 bases, and 10 bases separated the two germline ends. CDR1 is SGHRS, CDR2 YFSETQ, per germline. The CDR3 spells CASSAGNANYGYTF. The CDR3 nucleotides read TGCGCCAGCAGCGCCGGGAACGCTAACTATGGCTACACCTTC.

The rearrangement joins TRBV7-9 to TRBJ1-1, with a weak D call TRBD1 (5 bases). V gave up 1 base and J gave up 0 bases, with 18 bases separating them. The CDR3 has 18 residues. Germline V gene lookup returns CDR1 SEHNR and CDR2 FQNEAQ (reference sequence). The CDR3 reads CASSLGSGDGSMNTEAFF. CDR3 DNA sequence: TGTGCCAGCAGCTTAGGGTCGGGGGATGGAAGCATGAACACTGAAGCTTTCTTT.

This clonotype was seen many times. This rearrangement joins TRBV2 to TRBJ2-3; D gene ambiguous. Trimming removed 2 bases from V and 6 bases from J, with 9 bases in between. The CDR3 totals 13 residues. Germline V lookup: CDR1 SNHLY, CDR2 FYNNEI. In nucleotides, the CDR3 is TGTGCCAGCAGTGAACCCTTCACGGATACGCAGTATTTT. Its protein product is CASSEPFTDTQYF.

This chain links TRBV9 with TRBJ2-1, with D tentatively TRBD2 (6 bases). The CDR3 loop spans 15 amino acids. With 0 bases removed from V and 3 bases from J, the gap between germline ends came to 10 bases. The V gene's germline CDR1 is SGDLS and CDR2 YYNGEE. Written as DNA, the CDR3 is TGTGCCAGCAGCGTAGCACGGACTAACTACAATGAGCAGTTCTTC. Translating it yields CASSVARTNYNEQFF.

This clonotype was detected only a few times. The chain is built from TRBV5-1 and TRBJ2-1; no clear D. Germline V CDR1 and CDR2: SGHRS, YFSETQ. Trimming stripped 3 bases from V and 8 bases from J, with 24 bases between. CDR3 length: 17 residues. CDR3 residues: CASSYPLRSPTPHEQFF. CDR3 in DNA: TGCGCCAGCAGCTACCCGCTGAGGTCCCCTACCCCCCATGAGCAGTTCTTC.

The table lists this clonotype with a few counts. The chain couples TRBV12-3 or TRBV12-4 to TRBJ1-2; D remains unclear. The CDR3 has 13 amino acids. The V and J ends lost 1 base and 7 bases respectively, with 10 bases between them. DNA of the CDR3: TGTGCCAGCAGTTTAGGGTCAAGCGGTGGCTACACCTTC. It translates to CASSLGSSGGYTF.

CDR3 in amino acids: CASSPPSVAGELFF. CDR3 bases: TGTGCCAGCTCACCACCGTCGGTAGCCGGGGAGCTGTTTTTT. The J gene is TRBJ2-2, the V gene TRBV18, with D uncertain. Germline lookup yields CDR1 KGHSH and CDR2 LQKENI. The V end lost 0 bases, the J end lost 6 bases, and 8 bases lay between the germline ends. The CDR3 covers 14 residues. Using reference TRBV18 and TRBJ2-2 for the parts outside the CDR3, the full variable domain is NAGVMQNPRHLVRRRGQEARLRCSPMKGHSHVYWYRQLPEEGLKFMVYLQKENIIDESGMPKERFSAEFPKEGPSILRIQQVVRGDSAAYFCASSPPSVAGELFFGEGSRLTVL.

V gene TRBV28 combines with J gene TRBJ2-7, with no clear D. V was clipped by 7 bases and J by 2 bases, with 9 bases between them. The CDR3 is 12 amino acids. Germline loops: CDR1 MDHEN, CDR2 SYDVKM. CDR3 amino acids: CASKGDTYEQYF. The CDR3 DNA follows: TGTGCCAGCAAAGGCGATACCTACGAGCAGTACTTC. Together with reference TRBV28 and TRBJ2-7, the CDR3 gives the full variable domain: DVKVTQSSRYLVKRTGEKVFLECVQDMDHENMFWYRQDPGLGLRLIYFSYDVKMKEKGDIPEGYSVSREKKERFSLILESASTNQTSMYLCASKGDTYEQYFGPGTRLTVT.

This clonotype was seen only a few times. The chain links TRBV5-1 to TRBJ1-4; D remains ambiguous. Looked up from germline, CDR1 is SGHRS and CDR2 is YFSETQ. Deletions cut 3 bases from V and 5 bases from J, with 11 bases between. This CDR3 comprises 14 residues. The DNA of the CDR3 is TGCGCCAGCAGCTCGGCCTTGGGGAATGAAAAACTGTTTTTT. It yields the protein CASSSALGNEKLFF.

This clonotype was counted between two and nine times. V is TRBV9 and J is TRBJ2-5, with D unclear. Trimming took off 4 bases at V and 1 base at J, with 14 bases between the two ends. This CDR3 has 15 residues. Germline values: CDR1 SGDLS, CDR2 YYNGEE. The CDR3 protein is CASSPLFGPQETQYF. As DNA, the CDR3 is TGTGCCAGCAGCCCCCTTTTCGGGCCCCAAGAGACCCAGTACTTC.

The table lists this clonotype with a few counts. The chain combines TRBV10-1 with TRBJ2-3; tentative D call: TRBD2 (6 bases). Germline CDR1 reads WNHNN; CDR2 reads SYGVQD (reference sequence). The CDR3 runs 15 residues. V lost 0 bases, J lost 1 base, and 8 bases lay in between. CDR3 in amino acids: CASSESGGGTDTQYF. In DNA, the CDR3 is TGCGCCAGCAGTGAGTCCGGCGGGGGCACAGATACGCAGTATTTT.

The chain links TRBV28 to TRBJ1-4, with 9 bases identical to TRBD1. In germline, CDR1 is MDHEN, CDR2 SYDVKM. The CDR3 contains 14 residues. The V segment lost 6 bases and the J segment 8 bases; nucleotides outside the gene matches: 7. DNA of the CDR3: TGTGCCAGCAGCATTGGGACAGGGCGAGAAAAACTGTTTTTT. This sequence encodes CASSIGTGREKLFF.

V gene TRBV12-3 or TRBV12-4 combines with J gene TRBJ1-1; no firm D call. Trimming left V 5 bases short and J 6 bases short, with 13 bases between. The CDR3 has 13 residues. This CDR3 reads CASSLTNIAEAFF. In DNA, the CDR3 is TGTGCCAGCAGTCTTACCAATATCGCTGAAGCTTTCTTT.

This clonotype was counted only a few times. The chain links TRBV6-6 to TRBJ2-7, with a possible D match to TRBD1 (5 bases). V gave up 4 bases and J gave up 2 bases, with 15 bases separating them. CDR1 is MNHNY and CDR2 is SVGAGI in the germline V gene (reference sequence). The CDR3 loop spans 15 amino acids. Here the CDR3 reads CASSSVFGQTYEQYV. The DNA for the CDR3 is TGTGCCAGCAGTTCCGTCTTCGGACAAACCTACGAGCAGTACGTC.

This clonotype was found a few times. The V gene is TRBV20-1, the J gene TRBJ2-7; possibly TRBD1 for D (5 bases). Trimming shortened V by 2 bases and J by 2 bases, and 13 bases separated the two germline ends. This CDR3 is built from 14 residues. Germline V gene sequence: CDR1 DFQATT, CDR2 SNEGSKA (reference sequence). The CDR3 sequence is CSARSTDSTYEQYF. CDR3 DNA sequence: TGCAGTGCTAGATCGACCGACAGCACCTACGAGCAGTACTTC.

This clonotype was recorded a few times. The chain combines TRBV9 with TRBJ1-4, with 7 bases aligning to TRBD1. V dropped 3 bases and J dropped 0; count of bases not matched to a gene: 8. CDR3 size: 17 residues. Germline assignment: CDR1 SGDLS and CDR2 YYNGEE. Written as DNA, the CDR3 is TGTGCCAGCAGCGCCGAGACAGGGACTGCAACTAATGAAAAACTGTTTTTT. This encodes CASSAETGTATNEKLFF.